Below, 6 T cell receptor beta chains from the same sample are listed, as sequenced in a study of blood T cell repertoires in COVID-19. The data were produced by immunoSEQ multiplex PCR, yet TCRdb's version contains in-frame clones alone and is incomplete. This table holds approximately 310,000 clones, about nine tenths found once. Sequencing was carried out using peripheral blood. Source of these receptors: a man aged 50-60 years with active or convalescent COVID-19.

Here the CDR3 DNA reads TGTGCCAGCAGCGCATTCCGGGACAGGGAGTATCAGCCCCAGCATTTT. Translated, it gives CASSAFRDREYQPQHF. The chain combines TRBV7-8 with TRBJ1-5, with TRBD1 matching over 9 bases. After removal of 5 bases from V and 5 bases from J, the junction contained 10 bases not matched to a gene. This CDR3 has 16 residues. Germline values: CDR1 SGHVS, CDR2 FQNEAQ.

The chain uses TRBV5-8 and TRBJ1-1; D ambiguous. CDR1 and CDR2 (germline): SGHTS, YDEGEE. The V end lost 2 bases, the J end lost 6 bases, and 11 bases lay between the germline ends. CDR3 length: 13 amino acids. Here the CDR3 reads CASSFRTGAEAFF. As DNA, the CDR3 is TGTGCCAGCAGCTTCAGGACTGGCGCTGAAGCTTTCTTT.

The J gene is TRBJ1-2, the V gene TRBV6-2 or TRBV6-3; D ambiguous. The V end was cut by 2 bases, the J end by 8 bases, with 9 bases between. The CDR3 is made up of 12 amino acids. Per germline, CDR1 MNHEY and CDR2 SVGEGT. The CDR3 DNA follows: TGTGCCAGCAGTTACACGACGGGAGGCTACACCTTC. Amino acids: CASSYTTGGYTF.

The J gene is TRBJ2-1, the V gene TRBV7-9; TRBD2 might be the D (7 bases). V lost 5 bases and J lost 10, with 18 bases in between. In germline, CDR1 is SEHNR, CDR2 FQNEAQ (reference sequence). The CDR3 runs 14 residues. As DNA, the CDR3 is TGTGCCAGCAGCCCCGATTGGGGGGGCTCGGAGCAGTTCTTC. It is translated as CASSPDWGGSEQFF. Combining the CDR3 with reference TRBV7-9 and TRBJ2-1 gives the whole variable domain DTGVSQNPRHKITKRGQNVTFRCDPISEHNRLYWYRQTLGQGPEFLTYFQNEAQLEKSRLLSDRFSAERPKGSFSTLEIQRTEQGDSAMYLCASSPDWGGSEQFFGPGTRLTVL.

The chain recombines TRBV6-5 with TRBJ2-1; the D is unclear. The V end lost 2 bases, the J end lost 7 bases, and 6 bases lay between the germline ends. The CDR3 covers 12 residues. Per the germline V gene, CDR1 is MNHEY and CDR2 is SVGAGI. The chain's CDR3 is CASSYPLNEQFF. DNA of the CDR3: TGTGCCAGCAGTTACCCTTTGAATGAGCAGTTCTTC.

V and J are TRBV7-9 and TRBJ1-5, with D unresolved. V shed 6 bases and J shed 6 bases, with 9 bases lying between them. Germline V gene data show CDR1 as SEHNR and CDR2 as FQNEAQ (reference sequence). The CDR3 length is 12 residues. The CDR3 DNA sequence: TGTGCCAGCAGTTCGACTACTCAGCCCCAGCATTTT. Translation: CASSSTTQPQHF.